The next 11 T cell receptor beta chains were all read from a single sample in a study of blood T cells in healthy people across ages. PCR was performed a second time for about 7 to 11 cycles using a sample-barcoded 5' primer and a J-beta primer mix. TCRdb fed the 5' RACE reads into MiXCR, producing one record per CDR3 protein. This sample has about 1,000,000 distinct CDR3 sequences; 45% occur once, and the top ten carry about 19%. Material: blood. These receptors were taken from an older woman in good health.

The chain employs TRBV20-1 and TRBJ2-7, with TRBD1 as a possible D gene (6 bases). The CDR3 runs to 15 residues. Trimming shortened V by 0 bases and J by 2 bases, and 14 bases separated the two germline ends. Germline CDR1 DFQATT, CDR2 SNEGSKA (reference sequence). The CDR3 region is CSARDAWDITYEQYF. CDR3 in DNA: TGCAGTGCTAGAGATGCCTGGGACATCACCTACGAGCAGTACTTC.

The J gene is TRBJ2-6, the V gene TRBV3-1, with 7 bases fitting TRBD1. This CDR3 contains 17 residues. Germline V lookup: CDR1 LGHDT, CDR2 YNNKEL (reference sequence). Trimming at V came to 6 bases and at J to 2 bases, leaving 10 bases not matched to a gene. CDR3 sequence (DNA): TGTGCCAGCAGACCCAGGGGGAAGGAGACTGGGGCCAACGTCCTGACTTTC. The encoded protein is CASRPRGKETGANVLTF.

In its sample, this clonotype was seen a few times. This rearrangement joins TRBV20-1 to TRBJ2-5, with D perhaps assigned TRBD1 or TRBD2 (6 bases each). Germline-derived CDR1 and CDR2 are DFQATT and SNEGSKA (reference sequence). The CDR3 covers 16 residues. The V gene lost 0 bases and the J gene lost 0 bases, with 14 bases spanning the gap. This CDR3 is CSARDPIRGDQETQYF. CDR3 bases: TGCAGTGCTAGAGACCCGATAAGGGGGGACCAAGAGACCCAGTACTTC.

The chain employs TRBV27 and TRBJ2-2; D ambiguous. Germline CDR1 and CDR2: MNHEY and SMNVEV (reference sequence). The CDR3 spans 13 residues. Deletions cut 6 bases from V and 6 bases from J, with 11 bases between. The CDR3 DNA reads as TGTGCCAGCAGGGGGTCGACCCCCGGGGAGCTGTTTTTT. Translation gives CASRGSTPGELFF.

This clonotype was seen a few times. The chain has TRBV29-1 and TRBJ2-3; TRBD2 aligns across 12 bases. V lost 7 bases, J lost 4 bases, and 9 bases stayed unmatched. The CDR3 has 15 residues. Germline CDR1 reads SQVTM; CDR2 reads ANQGSEA. The CDR3 here is CSALPTSGSADTQYF. The CDR3 DNA reads as TGCAGCGCCCTACCGACTAGCGGGAGCGCAGATACGCAGTATTTT.

This clonotype was detected a few times. The chain has TRBV19 and TRBJ2-1, with 8 nucleotides matching TRBD2. V gave up 5 bases and J gave up 0 bases; unmatched junction bases: 6. The germline gives CDR1 LNHDA, CDR2 SQIVND (reference sequence). This CDR3 contains 16 residues. CDR3 region: CASSSVAGRSYNEQFF. DNA for the CDR3: TGTGCCAGTAGTTCAGTAGCGGGGCGCTCCTACAATGAGCAGTTCTTC.

This clonotype was counted between two and nine times. The rearrangement uses TRBV6-5 and TRBJ1-6; 7 bases fit TRBD1. The CDR3 contains 15 residues. J was trimmed by 9 bases and V by 4 bases; bases with no gene match: 9. Germline V gene sequence: CDR1 MNHEY, CDR2 SVGAGI. The CDR3 DNA is TGTGCCAGCAGTTCCGCACAGGGGTTAACTTCACCCCTCCACTTT. This translates into CASSSAQGLTSPLHF.

Regarding this clonotype: The junction departs from germline at one end; a sequencing error may be responsible. This sequence joins TRBV5-1 and TRBJ1-1; weak D call: TRBD1 (5 bases). The CDR3 covers 14 residues. Germline V lookup: CDR1 SGHRS, CDR2 YFSETQ. The CDR3: CVSSSSGGNTEAFF. The CDR3, as DNA: TGCGTCAGCAGCTCCTCGGGGGGGAACACTGAAGCTTTCTTT.

This clonotype was seen only a few times. The V call is TRBV11-1, the J call TRBJ2-6, with TRBD1 identical over 9 bases. The CDR3 contains 18 residues. Germline CDR1 is SGHAT and CDR2 is FQDESV (reference sequence). Trimming at V came to 6 bases and at J to 0 bases, leaving 9 bases not matched to a gene. The CDR3 coding sequence is TGTGCCAGCAGGATTACCGGGACAGGGTTCTCTGGGGCCAACGTCCTGACTTTC. As protein: CASRITGTGFSGANVLTF. The whole variable domain, filled in from reference TRBV11-1 and TRBJ2-6, reads EAEVAQSPRYKITEKSQAVAFWCDPISGHATLYWYRQILGQGPELLVQFQDESVVDDSQLPKDRFSAERLKGVDSTLKIQPAELGDSAMYLCASRITGTGFSGANVLTFGAGSRLTVL.

The chain carries TRBV27 and TRBJ2-7; D gene ambiguous. The J call may not be correct, given that the DNA end is closer to TRBJ2-5. From germline, CDR1 is MNHEY and CDR2 SMNVEV (reference sequence). This CDR3 has 15 residues. The CDR3, as DNA: TGTGCCAGCAGACGCCTCCAGAGAACAACTGAGACCCAGTACTTC. Amino acids: CASRRLQRTTETQYF.

The genes are TRBV10-3 and TRBJ1-3; D possibly corresponds to TRBD1 (5 bases). Germline V gene lookup returns CDR1 ENHRY and CDR2 SYGVKD. V was clipped by 3 bases and J by 4 bases, with 16 bases between them. This CDR3 has 16 residues. This chain's CDR3 is CAISDPTEASGNTIYF. CDR3 nucleotides: TGTGCCATCAGTGACCCGACAGAGGCATCAGGAAACACCATATATTTT.